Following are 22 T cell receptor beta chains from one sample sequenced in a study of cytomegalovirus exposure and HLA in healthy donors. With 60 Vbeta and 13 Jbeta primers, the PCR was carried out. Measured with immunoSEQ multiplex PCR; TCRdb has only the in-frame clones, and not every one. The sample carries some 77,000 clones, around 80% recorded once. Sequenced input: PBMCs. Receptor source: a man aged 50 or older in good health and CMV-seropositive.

The DNA for the CDR3 is TGTGCCTGGAGTATGGCTCCCAGCTCCTACAATGAGCAGTTCTTC. It yields the protein CAWSMAPSSYNEQFF. The rearrangement uses TRBV30 and TRBJ2-1; D not certain. This CDR3 region has 15 residues. The V and J ends lost 2 bases and 0 bases respectively, with 11 bases between them. Germline loops: CDR1 GTSNPN, CDR2 SVGIG (reference sequence).

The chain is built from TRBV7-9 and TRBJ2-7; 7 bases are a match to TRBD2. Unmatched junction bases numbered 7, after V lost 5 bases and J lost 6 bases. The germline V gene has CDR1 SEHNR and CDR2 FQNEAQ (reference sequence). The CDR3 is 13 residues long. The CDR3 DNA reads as TGTGCCAGCAGCCGGGGGGACTCGGGCGAGCAGTACTTC. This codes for CASSRGDSGEQYF.

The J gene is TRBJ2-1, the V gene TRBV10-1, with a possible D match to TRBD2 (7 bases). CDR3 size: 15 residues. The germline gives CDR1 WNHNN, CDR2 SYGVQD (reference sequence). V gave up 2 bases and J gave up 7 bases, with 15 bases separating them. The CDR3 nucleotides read TGCGCCAGCAGTGAGCTCGTAGGGAGGGGGAATGAGCAGTTCTTC. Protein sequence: CASSELVGRGNEQFF.

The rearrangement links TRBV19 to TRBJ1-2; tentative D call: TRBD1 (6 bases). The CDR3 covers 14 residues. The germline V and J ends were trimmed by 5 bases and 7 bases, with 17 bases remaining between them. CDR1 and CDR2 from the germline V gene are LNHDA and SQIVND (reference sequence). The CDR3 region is CASSPTRGSGGYTF. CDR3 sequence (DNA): TGTGCCAGTAGTCCCACCAGGGGATCAGGTGGCTACACCTTC.

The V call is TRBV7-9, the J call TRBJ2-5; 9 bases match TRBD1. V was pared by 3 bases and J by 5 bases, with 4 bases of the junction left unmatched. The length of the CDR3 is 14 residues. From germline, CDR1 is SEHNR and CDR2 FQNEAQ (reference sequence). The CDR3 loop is CASSFRTGVETQYF. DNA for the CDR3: TGTGCCAGCAGCTTCCGGACAGGGGTGGAGACCCAGTACTTC.

The CDR3 sequence: CASSLAGGYYNEQFF. The CDR3 nucleotides are TGTGCCAGCAGCTTAGCGGGAGGGTACTACAATGAGCAGTTCTTC. This sequence joins TRBV5-5 and TRBJ2-1; 10 positions match TRBD2. The CDR3 totals 15 residues. Germline V gives CDR1 SGHKS, CDR2 YYEKEE (reference sequence). The trim removed 2 bases at V and 3 bases at J, leaving 2 bases unmatched.

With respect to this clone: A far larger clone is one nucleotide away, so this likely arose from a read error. The CDR3 reads CASSLNGVAFF. CDR3 coding DNA: TGTGCCAGCAGCTTGAACGGAGTAGCTTTCTTT. V usage is TRBV4-2 and J usage is TRBJ1-1, with D unresolved. Trimming removed 5 bases from V and 10 bases from J, with 11 bases in between. Germline V gene sequence: CDR1 LGHNA, CDR2 YNFKEQ. This CDR3 comprises 11 residues.

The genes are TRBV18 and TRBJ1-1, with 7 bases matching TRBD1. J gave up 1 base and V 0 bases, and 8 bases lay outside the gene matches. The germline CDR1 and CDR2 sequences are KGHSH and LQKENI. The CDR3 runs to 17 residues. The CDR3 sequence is CASSPPAGTARNTEAFF. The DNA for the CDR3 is TGTGCCAGCTCACCACCCGCCGGGACAGCAAGGAACACTGAAGCTTTCTTT.

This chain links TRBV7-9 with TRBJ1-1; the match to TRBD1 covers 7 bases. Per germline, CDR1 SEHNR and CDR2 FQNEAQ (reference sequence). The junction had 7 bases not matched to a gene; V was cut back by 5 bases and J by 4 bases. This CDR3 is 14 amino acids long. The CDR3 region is CASSPEAGGTEAFF. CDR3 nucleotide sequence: TGTGCCAGCAGCCCCGAGGCAGGGGGCACTGAAGCTTTCTTT.

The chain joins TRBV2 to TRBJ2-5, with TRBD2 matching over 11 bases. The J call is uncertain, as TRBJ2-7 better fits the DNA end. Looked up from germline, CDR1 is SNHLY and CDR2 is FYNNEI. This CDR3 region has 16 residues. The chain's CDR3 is CASSSDSGRDLYEQYF. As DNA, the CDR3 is TGTGCCAGCAGTTCAGATAGCGGGAGGGACCTCTACGAGCAGTACTTC.

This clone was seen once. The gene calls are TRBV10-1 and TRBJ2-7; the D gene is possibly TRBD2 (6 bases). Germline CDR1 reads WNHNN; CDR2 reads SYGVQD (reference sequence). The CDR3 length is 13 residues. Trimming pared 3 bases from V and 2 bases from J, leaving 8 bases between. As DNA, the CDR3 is TGCGCCAGCAGTGAATCGGGGGCCTACGAGCAGTACTTC. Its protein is CASSESGAYEQYF.

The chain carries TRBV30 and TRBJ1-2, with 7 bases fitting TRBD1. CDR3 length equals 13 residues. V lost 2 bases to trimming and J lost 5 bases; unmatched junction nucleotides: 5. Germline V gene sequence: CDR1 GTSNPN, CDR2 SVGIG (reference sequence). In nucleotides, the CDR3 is TGTGCCTGGAGTCCCGGGACAGTTTATGGCTACACCTTC. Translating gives CAWSPGTVYGYTF. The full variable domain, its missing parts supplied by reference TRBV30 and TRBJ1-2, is SQTIHQWPATLVQPVGSPLSLECTVEGTSNPNLYWYRQAAGRGLQLLFYSVGIGQISSEVPQNLSASRPQDRQFILSSKKLLLSDSGFYLCAWSPGTVYGYTFGSGTRLTVV.

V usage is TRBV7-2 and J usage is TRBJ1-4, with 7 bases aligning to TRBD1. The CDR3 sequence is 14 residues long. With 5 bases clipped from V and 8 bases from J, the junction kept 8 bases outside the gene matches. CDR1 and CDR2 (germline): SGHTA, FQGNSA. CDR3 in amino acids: CASSPNRGMEKLFF. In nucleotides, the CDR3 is TGTGCCAGCAGCCCAAACAGGGGTATGGAAAAACTGTTTTTT.

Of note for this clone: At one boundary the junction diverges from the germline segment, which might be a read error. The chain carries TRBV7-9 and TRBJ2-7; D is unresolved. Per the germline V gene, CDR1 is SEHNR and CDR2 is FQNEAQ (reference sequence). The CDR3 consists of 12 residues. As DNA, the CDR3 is TGTTCCAGCAGCTCCTATTATGGCGAGCAGTACTTC. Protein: CSSSSYYGEQYF.

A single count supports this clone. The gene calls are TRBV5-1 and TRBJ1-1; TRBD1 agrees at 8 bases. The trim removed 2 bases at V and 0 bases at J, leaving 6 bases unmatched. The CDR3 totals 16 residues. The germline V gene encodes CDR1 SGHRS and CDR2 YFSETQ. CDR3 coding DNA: TGCGCCAGCAGCTTAGGGCAGGGGGCTATGAACACTGAAGCTTTCTTT. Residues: CASSLGQGAMNTEAFF.

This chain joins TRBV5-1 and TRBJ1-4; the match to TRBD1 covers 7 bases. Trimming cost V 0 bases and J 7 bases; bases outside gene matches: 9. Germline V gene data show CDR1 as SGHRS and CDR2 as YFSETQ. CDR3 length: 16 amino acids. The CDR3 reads CASSLAAQGRGEKLFF. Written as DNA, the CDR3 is TGCGCCAGCAGCTTGGCCGCACAGGGGCGCGGTGAAAAACTGTTTTTT.

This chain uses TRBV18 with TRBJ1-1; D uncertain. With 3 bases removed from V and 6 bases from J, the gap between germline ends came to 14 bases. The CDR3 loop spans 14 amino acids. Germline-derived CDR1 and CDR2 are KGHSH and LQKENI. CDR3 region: CASSPPTGHAEAFF. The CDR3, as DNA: TGTGCCAGCTCACCTCCGACGGGTCACGCTGAAGCTTTCTTT. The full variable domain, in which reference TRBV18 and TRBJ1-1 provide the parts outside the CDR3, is NAGVMQNPRHLVRRRGQEARLRCSPMKGHSHVYWYRQLPEEGLKFMVYLQKENIIDESGMPKERFSAEFPKEGPSILRIQQVVRGDSAAYFCASSPPTGHAEAFFGQGTRLTVV.

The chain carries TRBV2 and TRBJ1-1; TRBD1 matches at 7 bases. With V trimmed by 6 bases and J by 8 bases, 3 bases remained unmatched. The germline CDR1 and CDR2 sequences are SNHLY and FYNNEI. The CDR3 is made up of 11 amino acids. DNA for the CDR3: TGTGCCAGCAGGGAGGGGGCAGAAGCTTTCTTT. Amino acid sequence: CASREGAEAFF.

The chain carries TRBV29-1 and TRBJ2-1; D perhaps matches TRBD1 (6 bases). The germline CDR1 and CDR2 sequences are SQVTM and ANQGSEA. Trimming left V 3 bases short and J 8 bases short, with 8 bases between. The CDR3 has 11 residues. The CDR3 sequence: CSVDRGYEQFF. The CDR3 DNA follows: TGCAGCGTTGACAGGGGCTATGAGCAGTTCTTC.

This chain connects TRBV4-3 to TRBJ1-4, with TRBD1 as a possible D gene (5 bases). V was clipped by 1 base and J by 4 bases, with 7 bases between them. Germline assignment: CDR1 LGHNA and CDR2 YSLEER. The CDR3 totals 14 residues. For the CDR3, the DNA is TGCGCCAGCAGCCAAGCAGGGAATAATGAAAAACTGTTTTTT. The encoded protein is CASSQAGNNEKLFF.

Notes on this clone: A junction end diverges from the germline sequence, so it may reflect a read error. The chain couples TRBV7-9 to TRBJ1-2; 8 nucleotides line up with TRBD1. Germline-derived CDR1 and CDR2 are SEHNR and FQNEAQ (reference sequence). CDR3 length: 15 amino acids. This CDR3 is CSSSSEDRVDYGYTF. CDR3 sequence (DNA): TGTTCCAGCAGCTCCGAGGACAGGGTTGACTATGGCTACACCTTC.

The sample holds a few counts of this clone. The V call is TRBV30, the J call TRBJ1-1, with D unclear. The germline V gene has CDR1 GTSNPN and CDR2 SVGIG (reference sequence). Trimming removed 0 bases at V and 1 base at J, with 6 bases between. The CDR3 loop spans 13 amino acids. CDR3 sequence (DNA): TGTGCCTGGAGTGTACTAGGGAACACTGAAGCTTTCTTT. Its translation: CAWSVLGNTEAFF. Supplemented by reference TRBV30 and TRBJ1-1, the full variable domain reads SQTIHQWPATLVQPVGSPLSLECTVEGTSNPNLYWYRQAAGRGLQLLFYSVGIGQISSEVPQNLSASRPQDRQFILSSKKLLLSDSGFYLCAWSVLGNTEAFFGQGTRLTVV.